These T cell receptor beta chains were read from a single sample in a study of shared clonotypes between healthy human individuals. The assay was immunoSEQ multiplex PCR, and TCRdb's table has in-frame clones only and misses some. The repertoire includes 1.5 million to 2.5 million clones, approximately 94% of them detected once, and under 1.5% sits in the top ten. Sequencing was performed on naive CD8+ T cells sorted from blood. The receptors come from a man aged 18 to 30 in good health. The CDR3 runs from the conserved cysteine through the conserved F or W. The D gene is left open where the match is weak.

TRBV10-3	TRBJ2-2	TRBD2	TGTGCCATCAGAATCGGGACTAGCGGGGGGCAGGACACCGGGGAGCTGTTTTTT	CAIRIGTSGGQDTGELFF
TRBV6-6	TRBJ1-1	NA	TGTGCCAGCAGTTACGAGTTACGGATAATGAACACTGAAGCTTTCTTT	CASSYELRIMNTEAFF
TRBV4-1	TRBJ2-7	TRBD1	TGCGCCAGCAGTCTTCTAGGACAGGACGCCCCGTACTACGAGCAGTACTTC	CASSLLGQDAPYYEQYF
TRBV30	TRBJ1-5	NA	TGTGCCTGGAGTCCTGCCCCTCTGGGGAATCAGCCCCAGCATTTT	CAWSPAPLGNQPQHF
TRBV28	TRBJ2-5	NA	TGTGCCAGCAGTTTAATAGGGGAAGAGACCCAGTACTTC	CASSLIGEETQYF
TRBV4-1	TRBJ1-1	NA	TGCGCCAGCAGCCAAGGAGGTTCAGGGAGGAACACTGAAGCTTTCTTT	CASSQGGSGRNTEAFF
TRBV4-3	TRBJ2-1	TRBD2	TGCGCCAGCAGCCAAGTGTTTGGGGGACTACCGGAAACCTACAATGAGCAGTTCTTC	CASSQVFGGLPETYNEQFF
TRBV27	TRBJ1-5	NA	TGTGCCAGCAGTCGGGAGGGGGGTGGCAATCAGCCCCAGCATTTT	CASSREGGGNQPQHF
TRBV7-9	TRBJ2-5	TRBD2	TGTGCCAGCAGCCGTAGCGGGGGGGCTGAGACCCAGTACTTC	CASSRSGGAETQYF
TRBV2	TRBJ1-1	NA	TGTGCCAGCAGTGGGGACACCCTGAACACTGAAGCTTTCTTT	CASSGDTLNTEAFF
TRBV5-6	TRBJ1-1	NA	TGTGCCAGCAGCTTTTGGAGATCGATAGCTTTCTTT	CASSFWRSIAFF
TRBV5-6	TRBJ1-1	NA	TGTGCCAGCAGCTGGGGGTCCAACACTGAAGCTTTCTTT	CASSWGSNTEAFF
TRBV5-6	TRBJ2-6	NA	TGTGCCAGCAGCTTGGATCAGGGGAGGGCCAACGTCCTGACTTTC	CASSLDQGRANVLTF
TRBV19	TRBJ2-1	TRBD2	TGTGCCAGTAGTATACGACGGGGACTAGCGGGAGGGCTGAGCGATGAGCAGTTCTTC	CASSIRRGLAGGLSDEQFF
TRBV27	TRBJ2-1	TRBD2	TGTGCCACCACTAGCGGTGACTCCTACAATGAGCAGTTCTTC	CATTSGDSYNEQFF
TRBV4-1	TRBJ1-1	NA	TGCGCCAGCAGCCCGAAGACCTATAACACTGAAGCTTTCTTT	CASSPKTYNTEAFF
TRBV5-4	TRBJ1-1	NA	TGTGCCAGCAGAATTAACACTGAAGCTTTCTTT	CASRINTEAFF
TRBV7-7	TRBJ2-1	NA	TGTGCTAGCAGCTTAGCGTTGGGCTCCTACAATGAGCAGTTCTTC	CASSLALGSYNEQFF
TRBV5-1	TRBJ1-2	NA	TGCGCCAGCAGCTTGGGAGGGATTTCGCAGGGTCCTAACTATGGCTACACCTTC	CASSLGGISQGPNYGYTF
TRBV5-4	TRBJ2-6	NA	TGTGCCAGCCAAACAGGGACTGGGGCCAACGTCCTGACTTTC	CASQTGTGANVLTF
TRBV18	TRBJ2-5	TRBD1	TGTGCCAGCGGACAGGGGAACCAAGAGACCCAGTACTTC	CASGQGNQETQYF
TRBV4-1	TRBJ2-1	TRBD2	TGCGCCAGCAGCCAAGTTTTGGCTAGCGGGAGCTCCTACAATGAGCAGTTCTTC	CASSQVLASGSSYNEQFF
TRBV6-1	TRBJ2-7	NA	TGTGCCAGCAGTGCGGCTCCCTACGAGCAGTACTTC	CASSAAPYEQYF